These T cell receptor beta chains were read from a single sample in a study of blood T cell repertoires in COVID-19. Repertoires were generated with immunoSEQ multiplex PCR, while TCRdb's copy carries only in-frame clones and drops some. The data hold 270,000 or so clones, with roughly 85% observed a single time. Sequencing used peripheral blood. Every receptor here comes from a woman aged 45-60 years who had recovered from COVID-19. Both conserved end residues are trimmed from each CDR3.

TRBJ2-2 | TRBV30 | AWSSQGTGELF
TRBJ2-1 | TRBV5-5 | ASSFLRDSRGEQF
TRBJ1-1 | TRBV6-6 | ASSYAGGNTEAF
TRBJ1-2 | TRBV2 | ASRNQGEGYT
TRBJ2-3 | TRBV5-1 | ASSFRTTLDRQY
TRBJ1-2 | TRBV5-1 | ASSLPGQLNGYT
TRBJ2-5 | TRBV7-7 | ASSGGLAGGETQY
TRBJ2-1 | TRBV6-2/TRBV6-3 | ASSYSPAGVHNEQF
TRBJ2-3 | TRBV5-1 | ASSWTEGTDTQY
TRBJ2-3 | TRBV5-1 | ASKPLAGGPTDTQY
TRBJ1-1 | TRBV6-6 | ASSSSTGLVTEAF
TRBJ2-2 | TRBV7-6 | ASRGGGGAGELF
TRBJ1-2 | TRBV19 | ASSIVTGLGFKGYGYT
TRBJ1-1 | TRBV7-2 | ASSAKTRFGAEAF
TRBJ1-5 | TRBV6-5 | ASSRRGQPQH
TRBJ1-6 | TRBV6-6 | ASSYSDRGSPLH
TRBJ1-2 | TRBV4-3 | ASSQDAGLSYGYT
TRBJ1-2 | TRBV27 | ASSPRQGSVYGYT
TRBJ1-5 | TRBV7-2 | ASSLEQGGNQPQH
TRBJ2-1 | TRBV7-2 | ASSSRAGLRVNEQF
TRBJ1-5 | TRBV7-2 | ASSSMRSSNQPQH
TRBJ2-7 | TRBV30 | AWTGPRRTYEQY
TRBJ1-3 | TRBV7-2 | ASSLEGPGRSGNTIY
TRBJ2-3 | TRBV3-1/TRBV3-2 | ASSQRITGSTDTQY